Listed below are T cell receptor beta chains from one sample, sequenced in a study of OX40 agonist ivuxolimab in advanced cancers. Sequencing used immunoSEQ multiplex PCR; TCRdb keeps in-frame clones, though not all of them. The top ten clones hold 1.1% of a sample with roughly 60,000 clones, 86% of them seen once. Specimen: CD4+ or CD8+ T cells sorted from blood, collected in a trial of the OX40 agonist ivuxolimab. The source is an adult with an advanced solid tumor such as melanoma, head and neck, liver or kidney cancer. Both conserved end residues are part of each CDR3. Fields, in order: V gene, J gene, D gene, clone size, CDR3 protein, CDR3 DNA. D genes are given only for firm matches. Expanded clones are given a class, and other clones once, few, many or no size at all.

>TRBV18|TRBJ2-4|TRBD2|NA
CASSPPGGARGSIQYF
TGTGCCAGCTCACCACCCGGGGGGGCCCGGGGTAGCATTCAGTACTTC
>TRBV15|TRBJ2-4|NA|NA
CATRVGERGIQYF
TGTGCCACCAGGGTAGGGGAGAGGGGCATTCAGTACTTC
>TRBV5-8|TRBJ2-5|TRBD1|once
CASSLVIGGQGLGETQYF
TGTGCCAGCAGCTTGGTGATAGGTGGACAGGGGTTAGGAGAGACCCAGTACTTC
>TRBV7-2|TRBJ2-7|NA|NA
CASKRGILSYEQYF
TGTGCCAGCAAAAGGGGCATCCTCTCCTACGAGCAGTACTTC
>TRBV9|TRBJ2-1|NA|NA
CASSGTGGISYNEQFF
TGTGCCAGCAGCGGAACAGGAGGGATCTCCTACAATGAGCAGTTCTTC
>TRBV29-1|TRBJ2-6|NA|NA
CSVESTGTAGANVLTF
TGCAGCGTTGAGAGCACAGGGACCGCTGGGGCCAACGTCCTGACTTTC
>TRBV7-9|TRBJ2-7|NA|NA
CASSKLQGDPIEQYF
TGTGCCAGCAGCAAACTACAGGGAGACCCAATCGAGCAGTACTTC
>TRBV2|TRBJ1-1|NA|few
CASRYRAATRPEAFF
TGTGCCAGCAGGTACCGGGCGGCGACGAGGCCTGAAGCTTTCTTT
>TRBV5-6|TRBJ2-1|TRBD2|NA
CASSSPGLAASYNEQFF
TGTGCCAGCAGCTCCCCGGGACTAGCGGCCTCCTACAATGAGCAGTTCTTC
>TRBV28|TRBJ1-1|NA|NA
CASSLFREAFF
TGTGCCAGCAGTTTGTTTCGGGAGGCTTTCTTT
>TRBV7-6|TRBJ2-2|NA|NA
CASSGLRRNTGELFF
TGTGCCAGCAGCGGACTACGCCGGAACACCGGGGAGCTGTTTTTT
>TRBV27|TRBJ2-3|NA|few
CASRDSGTDTQYF
TGTGCCAGCAGGGACAGTGGCACAGATACGCAGTATTTT
>TRBV2|TRBJ2-3|TRBD2|NA
CASSATGLAGGSTDTQYF
TGTGCCAGCAGTGCAACGGGACTAGCGGGAGGAAGCACAGATACGCAGTATTTT
>TRBV7-8|TRBJ2-7|NA|NA
CASSSTASYEQYF
TGTGCCAGCAGCTCGACAGCCTCCTACGAGCAGTACTTC
>TRBV6-6|TRBJ2-7|TRBD1|NA
CASSLQGADEQYF
TGTGCCAGCAGTCTCCAGGGGGCAGACGAGCAGTACTTC
>TRBV25-1|TRBJ1-1|NA|NA
CASSPRGGNTEAFF
TGTGCCAGCAGTCCACGGGGGGGGAACACTGAAGCTTTCTTT
>TRBV6-4|TRBJ1-1|NA|NA
CASREYMNTEAFF
TGTGCCAGCAGAGAATACATGAACACTGAAGCTTTCTTT
>TRBV5-6|TRBJ1-1|TRBD1|once
CASSLDRGGLNTEAFF
TGTGCCAGCAGCCTCGACAGGGGCGGCCTGAACACTGAAGCTTTCTTT
>TRBV19|TRBJ2-5|TRBD1|NA
CASSGQTGAQETQYF
TGTGCCAGTAGTGGTCAAACAGGGGCCCAAGAGACCCAGTACTTC